These 10 T cell receptor beta chains were sequenced from one sample in a study of cytomegalovirus exposure and HLA in healthy donors. 13 Jbeta primers and 60 Vbeta primers were used for the PCR. Profiled with immunoSEQ multiplex PCR; TCRdb holds only in-frame clones, not every one. Of 180,000 or so clones listed, around 75% are singletons. The sequenced material came from PBMCs. The source is a woman aged 40-49 years in good health and CMV-seropositive.

The CDR3 is CSVRTSSYEQYF. The CDR3 coding sequence is TGCAGCGTCCGGACTAGCTCCTACGAGCAGTACTTC. The J gene is TRBJ2-7, the V gene TRBV29-1, with TRBD2 matching over 7 bases. The CDR3 extends over 12 amino acids. Looked up from germline, CDR1 is SQVTM and CDR2 is ANQGSEA. The J segment lost 0 bases and the V segment lost 6 bases, leaving 2 bases of the junction unmatched.

This chain connects TRBV7-2 to TRBJ2-7; possibly TRBD2 for D (6 bases). CDR1 SGHTA and CDR2 FQGNSA come from the germline V gene. Trimming took 4 bases from V and 1 from J, leaving 11 bases between them. This CDR3 spans 14 amino acids. Written as DNA, the CDR3 is TGTGCCAGCAGCTCCCGGGGAGGATCCTACGAGCAGTACTTC. This codes for CASSSRGGSYEQYF. Together with reference TRBV7-2 and TRBJ2-7, the CDR3 gives the full variable domain: GAGVSQSPSNKVTEKGKDVELRCDPISGHTALYWYRQSLGQGLEFLIYFQGNSAPDKSGLPSDRFSAERTGGSVSTLTIQRTQQEDSAVYLCASSSRGGSYEQYFGPGTRLTVT.

V gene TRBV6-5 combines with J gene TRBJ1-4, with TRBD1 matching over 7 bases. Germline values: CDR1 MNHEY, CDR2 SVGAGI. The ends lost 0 bases at V and 4 bases at J; junction bases unmatched: 2. CDR3 length equals 15 residues. This CDR3 is CASSYSGQLNEKLFF. The CDR3 DNA sequence: TGTGCCAGCAGTTACTCGGGACAGCTTAATGAAAAACTGTTTTTT.

Concerning this clone: The junction does not match germline at one end; this may be a read error. The chain combines TRBV7-7 with TRBJ2-1; 9 bases align to TRBD1. CDR1 SSHAT and CDR2 FNYEAQ come from the germline V gene (reference sequence). The CDR3 runs 14 residues. The CDR3, as DNA: TGTGCTAGCAGCTTGGCCGGGACAGGGAATGAGCAGTTCTTC. Encoded protein: CASSLAGTGNEQFF.

The V gene is TRBV5-1, the J gene TRBJ2-5; TRBD2 agrees at 8 bases. Germline lookup yields CDR1 SGHRS and CDR2 YFSETQ. Trimming removed 1 base from V and 5 bases from J; junction bases left unmatched: 7. The CDR3 loop spans 15 amino acids. CDR3 loop: CASSLSSGSRETQYF. CDR3 DNA sequence: TGCGCCAGCAGCTTGTCCAGCGGGAGTAGGGAGACCCAGTACTTC.

Comments on this clone: One junction end disagrees with the germline gene, perhaps due to a read error. The chain uses TRBV7-9 and TRBJ2-7; 9 bases fit TRBD1. Germline V gives CDR1 SEHNR, CDR2 FQNEAQ (reference sequence). This CDR3 region has 15 residues. CDR3 region: CSSSMSGTGRYEQYF. CDR3 in DNA: TGTTCCAGCAGCATGTCCGGGACAGGGCGGTACGAGCAGTACTTC. Using reference TRBV7-9 and TRBJ2-7 for the parts outside the CDR3, the full variable domain is DTGVSQNPRHKITKRGQNVTFRCDPISEHNRLYWYRQTLGQGPEFLTYFQNEAQLEKSRLLSDRFSAERPKGSFSTLEIQRTEQGDSAMYLCSSSMSGTGRYEQYFGPGTRLTVT.

The chain combines TRBV9 with TRBJ2-2, with a possible D match to TRBD1 (6 bases). Germline-derived CDR1 and CDR2 are SGDLS and YYNGEE. The CDR3 has 18 residues. V was pared by 4 bases and J by 3 bases, with 22 bases between. This CDR3 is CASSPSTGSVEYTGELFF. The DNA for the CDR3 is TGTGCCAGCAGCCCGTCAACAGGGAGTGTAGAGTACACCGGGGAGCTGTTTTTT.

The V call is TRBV13, the J call TRBJ1-1, with TRBD1 as a possible D gene (6 bases). The CDR3 length is 15 residues. Trimming took off 4 bases at V and 1 base at J, with 13 bases between the two ends. Germline lookup yields CDR1 PRHDT and CDR2 FYEKMQ (reference sequence). CDR3 in DNA: TGTGCCAGCAGCTCAGGGGAGACGGGGAACACTGAAGCTTTCTTT. It yields the protein CASSSGETGNTEAFF. Looking up the rest from reference TRBV13 and TRBJ1-1 gives the full variable domain: AAGVIQSPRHLIKEKRETATLKCYPIPRHDTVYWYQQGPGQDPQFLISFYEKMQSDKGSIPDRFSAQQFSDYHSELNMSSLELGDSALYFCASSSGETGNTEAFFGQGTRLTVV.

The gene calls are TRBV7-8 and TRBJ2-2; 10 bases line up with TRBD2. The V and J ends lost 5 bases and 5 bases, in that order; junction bases with no gene match: 14. Germline V gives CDR1 SGHVS, CDR2 FQNEAQ. The CDR3 consists of 18 residues. CDR3 DNA: TGTGCCAGCAGCCTCCGGGAGGCTAGCGGGAGTAGGACCGGGGAGCTGTTTTTT. Its protein is CASSLREASGSRTGELFF. The whole variable domain, filled in from reference TRBV7-8 and TRBJ2-2, reads GAGVSQSPRYKVAKRGQDVALRCDPISGHVSLFWYQQALGQGPEFLTYFQNEAQLDKSGLPSDRFFAERPEGSVSTLKIQRTQQEDSAVYLCASSLREASGSRTGELFFGEGSRLTVL.

The chain has TRBV4-3 and TRBJ2-5; no clear D. Germline V gene lookup returns CDR1 LGHNA and CDR2 YSLEER. V shed 0 bases and J shed 3 bases, with 14 bases lying between them. CDR3 length: 16 amino acids. CDR3 nucleotide sequence: TGCGCCAGCAGCCAAGATCGAAATTTAATAGAAGAGACCCAGTACTTC. Its translation is CASSQDRNLIEETQYF.